The clone carrying this T cell receptor (beta chain) was picked up many times. Its antigen is as yet unknown. This sample is drawn from a study of T cell repertoires in cytomegalovirus infection. About the study: Evidence of both CMV infection and a matching HLA type came from public TCR beta signatures.

Whole-study findings and limits: Of the TCR beta families, the public ones yielded a cumulative frequency that identified carriers of CMV plus the relevant HLA. HLA-C-restricted CMV clonotypes gave the most frequent clonotype in two of eight donors.

Using its own MiXCR run on the reads, TCRdb lists one record per CDR3 protein. The repertoire holds under 350,000 distinct CDR3 sequences, with 9.5% as singletons. The source is a human donor in good health (CMV status not recorded). Some clones in this sample may be carry-over from other donors' samples. Sequencing used PBMCs.

In nucleotides, the CDR3 is TGTGCCAGCAATATTGGGGGCGGGAACACAGATACGCAGTATTTT. Its translation is CASNIGGGNTDTQYF. The chain recombines TRBV6-5 with TRBJ2-3, with D possibly being TRBD1 or TRBD2 (6 bases each). Per the germline V gene, CDR1 is MNHEY and CDR2 is SVGAGI. The CDR3 has 15 amino acids. Trimming stripped 7 bases from V and 2 bases from J, with 16 bases between.